The 12 T cell receptor beta chains in this list originate from one sample, sequenced in a study of cytomegalovirus exposure and HLA in healthy donors. With 60 Vbeta and 13 Jbeta primers, the PCR was carried out. The table came from immunoSEQ multiplex PCR; TCRdb's copy has only in-frame clones and leaves some out. The repertoire holds 100,000 to 140,000 clones, with approximately 79% as singletons. Sequencing was done on a sample of PBMCs. The origin of the receptors is a man between 18 and 35 years old in good health and CMV-seronegative.

This chain joins TRBV9 and TRBJ1-3, with TRBD1 matching over 9 bases. The CDR3 is made up of 16 amino acids. The trim removed 0 bases at V and 1 base at J, leaving 2 bases unmatched. Germline CDR1 reads SGDLS; CDR2 reads YYNGEE. The CDR3 sequence is CASSVAGTGSGNTIYF. CDR3 in DNA: TGTGCCAGCAGCGTAGCTGGGACAGGGTCTGGAAACACCATATATTTT.

CDR3 in DNA: TGTGCCAGCAGCCCCCAGGGATCTGGAAACACCATATATTTT. This sequence encodes CASSPQGSGNTIYF. The V and J genes are TRBV4-2 and TRBJ1-3; perhaps TRBD1 as D (5 bases). The CDR3 extends over 14 amino acids. Germline CDR1 and CDR2: LGHNA and YNFKEQ. Trimming removed 4 bases at V and 1 base at J, with 8 bases between.

The chain joins TRBV7-3 to TRBJ2-5; 9 bases are shared with TRBD2. The junction had 17 bases not matched to a gene; V was cut back by 1 base and J by 5 bases. Germline V lookup: CDR1 SGHTA, CDR2 FQGTGA. The CDR3 length is 19 residues. The CDR3, as DNA: TGTGCCAGCAGCTTAAGAGGTGGAGGGGCGGGGGGGCGCGAGGAGACCCAGTACTTC. The encoded protein is CASSLRGGGAGGREETQYF. Full variable domain (outside the CDR3, taken from reference TRBV7-3 and TRBJ2-5): GAGVSQTPSNKVTEKGKYVELRCDPISGHTALYWYRQSLGQGPEFLIYFQGTGAADDSGLPNDRFFAVRPEGSVSTLKIQRTERGDSAVYLCASSLRGGGAGGREETQYFGPGTRLLVL.

This chain uses TRBV11-2 with TRBJ1-1; D is possibly TRBD1 (5 bases). This CDR3 has 15 amino acids. The germline gives CDR1 SGHAT, CDR2 FQNNGV. V lost 5 bases, J lost 3 bases, and 16 bases lay in between. The CDR3 DNA sequence: TGTGCCAGCAGCCGCGACAGATTCATGGACACTGAAGCTTTCTTT. Its protein product is CASSRDRFMDTEAFF.

This chain connects TRBV7-2 to TRBJ2-5, with 7 bases lining up with TRBD2. The length of the CDR3 is 14 residues. The germline CDR1 and CDR2 sequences are SGHTA and FQGNSA. Unmatched junction bases numbered 6, after V lost 5 bases and J lost 3 bases. The CDR3: CASSPGLVEETQYF. The CDR3 DNA reads TGTGCCAGCAGCCCCGGACTAGTTGAAGAGACCCAGTACTTC.

This chain links TRBV19 with TRBJ1-5, with 11 bases that match TRBD1. V lost 5 bases and J lost 3; bases outside the gene matches: 9. The germline gives CDR1 LNHDA, CDR2 SQIVND (reference sequence). The CDR3 consists of 17 residues. The CDR3 DNA sequence: TGTGCCAGTAGTTCCGCCCTGGGACAGGGGGACAATCAGCCCCAGCATTTT. This codes for CASSSALGQGDNQPQHF.

V and J are TRBV2 and TRBJ1-2; 9 nucleotides align to TRBD1. J lost 5 bases, V lost 3 bases, and 13 bases had no gene match. CDR1 and CDR2 (germline): SNHLY, FYNNEI. This CDR3 comprises 17 residues. In DNA, the CDR3 is TGTGCCAGCAGTGAGGGACAGGGAAAATCATTTTTGTATGGCTACACCTTC. It specifies CASSEGQGKSFLYGYTF.

The gene calls are TRBV13 and TRBJ1-4; no firm D call. The CDR3 covers 15 residues. The germline V gene encodes CDR1 PRHDT and CDR2 FYEKMQ (reference sequence). V was cut by 1 base and J by 8 bases, with 14 bases left in between. The CDR3 sequence is CASSLVSGGEEKLFF. The CDR3 nucleotides are TGTGCCAGCAGCTTAGTGTCAGGAGGAGAAGAAAAACTGTTTTTT.

Here the CDR3 reads CASSVDGDTEAFF. CDR3 DNA sequence: TGCGCCAGCAGTGTAGACGGAGACACTGAAGCTTTCTTT. V is TRBV10-2 and J is TRBJ1-1; D gene unclear. V was shortened by 4 bases and J by 3 bases, with 9 bases between the two germline ends. CDR1 and CDR2 (germline): WSHSY, SAAADI. CDR3 length equals 13 residues.

The chain recombines TRBV5-1 with TRBJ2-7, with TRBD1 identical over 7 bases. The CDR3 contains 15 residues. V shed 2 bases and J 5 bases; nucleotides not matched to a gene: 10. Germline V lookup: CDR1 SGHRS, CDR2 YFSETQ. The CDR3 region is CASSLQGYVSDEQYF. The DNA for the CDR3 is TGCGCCAGCAGCTTACAGGGGTACGTAAGCGACGAGCAGTACTTC.

The chain recombines TRBV7-6 with TRBJ1-4; D remains unclear. Germline CDR1 SGHVS, CDR2 FNYEAQ. V lost 4 bases, J lost 8 bases, and 14 bases lay in between. CDR3 length: 14 residues. The CDR3 bases are TGTGCCAGCAGCTGGAGTTCGGGGTTGGAAAAACTGTTTTTT. Protein: CASSWSSGLEKLFF.

This chain uses TRBV10-3 with TRBJ2-1; 11 bases align to TRBD2. The trim removed 6 bases at V and 0 bases at J, leaving 10 bases unmatched. The CDR3 extends over 18 amino acids. Germline-derived CDR1 and CDR2 are ENHRY and SYGVKD. CDR3 protein: CAISSTSGAPNSYNEQFF. The CDR3 DNA sequence: TGTGCCATCAGCTCGACTAGCGGGGCCCCAAACTCCTACAATGAGCAGTTCTTC.